The 28 T cell receptor beta chains below come from one sample, sequenced in a study of PD-L1 blockade in urothelial cancer. This table comes from immunoSEQ multiplex PCR, and its TCRdb copy is limited to in-frame clones, with some not included. The sample contains tens of thousands of clones, 65% to 90% of which appear only once. Time point of the sample: pretreatment peripheral blood. The specimen was PBMCs, collected around atezolizumab (anti-PD-L1) treatment. These receptor sequences come from a man between 65 and 79 years old with urothelial cancer.

J is TRBJ1-5 and V is TRBV19; the D gene is possibly TRBD1 (6 bases). CDR1 and CDR2 (germline): LNHDA, SQIVND (reference sequence). The CDR3 loop spans 14 amino acids. V dropped 5 bases and J dropped 3 bases, with 11 bases sitting between them. CDR3 DNA: TGTGCCAGTAGTCCCAGGGGCGACAATCAGCCCCAGCATTTT. Protein sequence: CASSPRGDNQPQHF. The variable domain in full, completed from reference TRBV19 and TRBJ1-5, reads DGGITQSPKYLFRKEGQNVTLSCEQNLNHDAMYWYRQDPGQGLRLIYYSQIVNDFQKGDIAEGYSVSREKKESFPLTVTSAQKNPTAFYLCASSPRGDNQPQHFGDGTRLSIL.

This clone was picked up a small number of times. The chain carries TRBV6-1 and TRBJ1-3, with 7 bases matching TRBD1. This CDR3 contains 15 residues. After removal of 8 bases from V and 0 bases from J, the junction contained 7 bases not matched to a gene. Germline CDR1 and CDR2: MNHNS and SASEGT. In DNA, the CDR3 is TGTGCCAGCGGCCTAGGACAGGACTCTGGAAACACCATATATTTT. This gives the protein CASGLGQDSGNTIYF.

V and J are TRBV6-1 and TRBJ2-1; 7 bases match TRBD2. There are 14 residues in the CDR3. The J segment lost 13 bases and the V segment lost 2 bases, leaving 11 bases of the junction unmatched. The germline gives CDR1 MNHNS, CDR2 SASEGT. The CDR3 is CASSELLGRKDQFF. In nucleotides, the CDR3 is TGTGCCAGCAGTGAACTTCTCGGGAGGAAGGATCAGTTCTTC.

The chain recombines TRBV5-1 with TRBJ1-5, with D unclear. The CDR3 is 14 residues long. Between the trimmed V and J ends, which lost 4 bases and 1 base, there was a span of 9 bases. Germline CDR1 SGHRS, CDR2 YFSETQ. The CDR3 sequence is CASSSDGSNQPQHF. In nucleotides, the CDR3 is TGCGCCAGCAGCAGCGACGGGAGCAATCAGCCCCAGCATTTT.

The gene calls are TRBV2 and TRBJ2-1; 13 nucleotides agree with TRBD2. The CDR3 runs to 14 residues. Germline V lookup: CDR1 SNHLY, CDR2 FYNNEI. The V gene end was trimmed by 6 bases and the J gene end by 5 bases; junction bases not matched to a gene: 1. In nucleotides, the CDR3 is TGTGCCAGCAGCGGACTAGCGGGAGACAATGAGCAGTTCTTC. Its translation: CASSGLAGDNEQFF.

The J gene is TRBJ1-1, the V gene TRBV19, with D uncertain. The CDR3 sequence is 13 residues long. Deletions cut 3 bases from V and 2 bases from J, with 7 bases between. Germline V gene lookup returns CDR1 LNHDA and CDR2 SQIVND (reference sequence). The CDR3 DNA reads as TGTGCCAGTAGTATGAACAGAAACACTGAAGCTTTCTTT. Amino acid sequence: CASSMNRNTEAFF.

The chain joins TRBV30 to TRBJ1-4, with TRBD1 matching 7 bases. V shed 0 bases and J 8 bases; nucleotides not matched to a gene: 3. CDR1 and CDR2 (germline): GTSNPN, SVGIG (reference sequence). The CDR3 contains 13 residues. The CDR3 DNA is TGTGCCTGGAGTGTAAACAGGGGCGAAAAACTGTTTTTT. Its protein product is CAWSVNRGEKLFF.

The chain employs TRBV7-2 and TRBJ1-5, with a weak D call TRBD1 (6 bases). V shed 2 bases and J shed 2 bases, with 10 bases lying between them. The CDR3 covers 15 residues. The germline V gene has CDR1 SGHTA and CDR2 FQGNSA. CDR3 nucleotides: TGTGCCAGCAGCTTAAAAGCAGGGGGCAATCAGCCCCAGCATTTT. This sequence encodes CASSLKAGGNQPQHF.

The CDR3 region is CASSSSYPGTNYNEQFF. The CDR3, as DNA: TGTGCCAGCAGCTCAAGCTATCCCGGGACAAACTACAATGAGCAGTTCTTC. The chain carries TRBV11-2 and TRBJ2-1; D is perhaps TRBD1 (6 bases). The germline V gene encodes CDR1 SGHAT and CDR2 FQNNGV. V was cut by 4 bases and J by 3 bases, with 19 bases left in between. CDR3 length: 17 residues.

This chain links TRBV19 with TRBJ2-1, with 10 bases lining up with TRBD2. This CDR3 comprises 17 residues. In germline, CDR1 is LNHDA, CDR2 SQIVND (reference sequence). Unmatched junction bases numbered 10, after V lost 3 bases and J lost 5 bases. The CDR3 DNA is TGTGCCAGTAGTATCGAACCTAGCGGGAGTCTGGACAATGAGCAGTTCTTC. It specifies CASSIEPSGSLDNEQFF.

V and J are TRBV28 and TRBJ2-1; possible D gene TRBD1, 6 bases. Germline assignment: CDR1 MDHEN and CDR2 SYDVKM. The CDR3 sequence is 16 residues long. Trimming stripped 3 bases from V and 0 bases from J, with 12 bases between. The CDR3 region has the DNA TGTGCCAGCAGTTTCCCCCAGGGGAGCTCCTACAATGAGCAGTTCTTC. It yields the protein CASSFPQGSSYNEQFF.

This clone came up a few times. The genes are TRBV14 and TRBJ2-7, with a tentative D call TRBD1 (6 bases). Trimming took 1 base from V and 7 from J, leaving 11 bases between them. Germline lookup yields CDR1 SGHDN and CDR2 FVKESK. The CDR3 spans 13 residues. The CDR3: CASSQGTGLEQYF. CDR3 in DNA: TGTGCCAGCAGCCAAGGAACAGGGCTGGAGCAGTACTTC.

The V call is TRBV10-3, the J call TRBJ2-3, with 7 positions matching TRBD2. The CDR3 is 16 residues long. CDR1 is ENHRY and CDR2 is SYGVKD in the germline V gene. J gave up 2 bases and V 8 bases, and 13 bases lay outside the gene matches. The CDR3 DNA sequence: TGTGCCATCGGGGGTGGGGCGGGAGACACCACAGATACGCAGTATTTT. As protein: CAIGGGAGDTTDTQYF.

The chain has TRBV2 and TRBJ2-7, with TRBD2 identical over 9 bases. CDR3 length equals 14 residues. Germline V CDR1 and CDR2: SNHLY, FYNNEI. J lost 3 bases, V lost 2 bases, and 2 bases had no gene match. The CDR3: CASSELAGRYEQYF. In DNA form, the CDR3 reads TGTGCCAGCAGTGAACTAGCGGGACGCTACGAGCAGTACTTC.

The V and J genes are TRBV20-1 and TRBJ2-7; D gene uncertain. The length of the CDR3 is 11 residues. V was cut by 3 bases and J by 5 bases, with 8 bases left in between. Germline assignment: CDR1 DFQATT and CDR2 SNEGSKA (reference sequence). The CDR3 sequence: CSASGPNEQYF. For the CDR3, the DNA is TGCAGTGCTAGTGGGCCGAACGAGCAGTACTTC.

This chain connects TRBV19 to TRBJ2-7, with 8 bases fitting TRBD1. The germline V gene has CDR1 LNHDA and CDR2 SQIVND (reference sequence). V gave up 6 bases and J gave up 5 bases; unmatched junction bases: 6. CDR3 length: 13 residues. CDR3 DNA: TGTGCCAGTAGCGACTCAGGGGGCAACGAGCAGTACTTC. Its protein product is CASSDSGGNEQYF. The full variable domain, with the rest looked up from reference TRBV19 and TRBJ2-7, is DGGITQSPKYLFRKEGQNVTLSCEQNLNHDAMYWYRQDPGQGLRLIYYSQIVNDFQKGDIAEGYSVSREKKESFPLTVTSAQKNPTAFYLCASSDSGGNEQYFGPGTRLTVT.

This chain joins TRBV7-9 and TRBJ2-1; TRBD2 aligns across 14 bases. Germline values: CDR1 SEHNR, CDR2 FQNEAQ (reference sequence). V shed 1 base and J 5 bases; nucleotides not matched to a gene: 7. The CDR3 is 18 residues long. CDR3 sequence: CASSLGLAGGLRNNEQFF. The CDR3, as DNA: TGTGCCAGCAGCTTAGGACTAGCGGGAGGGCTTAGGAACAATGAGCAGTTCTTC. Full variable domain (rest looked up from reference TRBV7-9 and TRBJ2-1): DTGVSQNPRHKITKRGQNVTFRCDPISEHNRLYWYRQTLGQGPEFLTYFQNEAQLEKSRLLSDRFSAERPKGSFSTLEIQRTEQGDSAMYLCASSLGLAGGLRNNEQFFGPGTRLTVL.

The CDR3 DNA sequence: TGTGCCAGTAGTCCGGGCCGAGACAGTCTGTCTGGAAACACCATATATTTT. It encodes CASSPGRDSLSGNTIYF. The genes are TRBV19 and TRBJ1-3, with D perhaps matching TRBD1 (5 bases). Trimming left V 5 bases short and J 1 base short, with 18 bases between. Germline values: CDR1 LNHDA, CDR2 SQIVND (reference sequence). CDR3 length: 17 amino acids.

The chain has TRBV18 and TRBJ2-7; TRBD2 agrees at 15 bases. Unmatched junction bases numbered 8, after V lost 0 bases and J lost 5 bases. The germline V gene has CDR1 KGHSH and CDR2 LQKENI. The CDR3 covers 18 residues. The CDR3 sequence: CASSPPRTSGRAADEQYF. The CDR3 DNA reads as TGTGCCAGCTCACCACCGAGGACTAGCGGGAGGGCAGCGGACGAGCAGTACTTC. Full variable domain (remainder filled in from reference TRBV18 and TRBJ2-7): NAGVMQNPRHLVRRRGQEARLRCSPMKGHSHVYWYRQLPEEGLKFMVYLQKENIIDESGMPKERFSAEFPKEGPSILRIQQVVRGDSAAYFCASSPPRTSGRAADEQYFGPGTRLTVT.

This chain connects TRBV5-1 to TRBJ2-3, with a weak D call TRBD1 (5 bases). The CDR3 spans 13 residues. V gave up 2 bases and J gave up 1 base, with 5 bases separating them. Germline values: CDR1 SGHRS, CDR2 YFSETQ. The CDR3 loop reads CASSLQGTDTQYF. The DNA of the CDR3 is TGCGCCAGCAGCTTACAGGGCACAGATACGCAGTATTTT.

The chain recombines TRBV27 with TRBJ2-3, with 9 positions matching TRBD2. The CDR3 runs 16 residues. CDR1 MNHEY and CDR2 SMNVEV come from the germline V gene (reference sequence). The V and J ends lost 2 bases and 2 bases, in that order; junction bases with no gene match: 5. CDR3 amino acids: CASSLVTSGHTDTQYF. The CDR3 region has the DNA TGTGCCAGCAGTTTAGTGACTAGCGGACACACAGATACGCAGTATTTT.

The CDR3 DNA reads TGCGCCAGCAGCTTGACGCCAGCGGGAGATACGCAGTATTTT. Amino acids: CASSLTPAGDTQYF. The gene calls are TRBV5-1 and TRBJ2-3; D might be TRBD2 (6 bases). Germline V gene data show CDR1 as SGHRS and CDR2 as YFSETQ. This CDR3 region has 14 residues. V lost 1 base and J 5 bases, leaving 11 bases between the germline ends.

J is TRBJ2-3 and V is TRBV10-1; the match to TRBD2 covers 11 bases. J lost 4 bases, V lost 2 bases, and 5 bases had no gene match. The CDR3 has 16 amino acids. Germline CDR1 WNHNN, CDR2 SYGVQD (reference sequence). CDR3 nucleotide sequence: TGCGCCAGCAGTGAGACCCTAGCGGGAGGTCCAGATACGCAGTATTTT. Translation: CASSETLAGGPDTQYF.

The gene calls are TRBV28 and TRBJ2-7; 8 bases are shared with TRBD1. The germline gives CDR1 MDHEN, CDR2 SYDVKM. Trimming at V came to 7 bases and at J to 2 bases, leaving 13 bases not matched to a gene. The CDR3 consists of 16 residues. The CDR3 DNA sequence: TGTGCCAGCAACCTAACCCCAGGGGGCCCTGCCTACGAGCAGTACTTC. Amino acid sequence: CASNLTPGGPAYEQYF.

The gene calls are TRBV5-1 and TRBJ1-1, with D unresolved. V was clipped by 4 bases and J by 0 bases, with 13 bases between them. Germline lookup yields CDR1 SGHRS and CDR2 YFSETQ. The CDR3 covers 15 residues. The CDR3 sequence is CASSHGMGLNTEAFF. In DNA form, the CDR3 reads TGCGCCAGCAGCCACGGGATGGGGTTGAACACTGAAGCTTTCTTT.

The chain carries TRBV28 and TRBJ2-2; 12 bases are shared with TRBD1. CDR1 MDHEN and CDR2 SYDVKM come from the germline V gene. The CDR3 covers 16 residues. With V trimmed by 6 bases and J by 7 bases, 9 bases remained unmatched. The CDR3 sequence is CASSQTGQGAVGELFF. The DNA for the CDR3 is TGTGCCAGCAGCCAAACGGGACAGGGGGCCGTCGGGGAGCTGTTTTTT.

The CDR3 loop is CASSLGSGQETQYF. The CDR3 bases are TGTGCCAGCAGCTTGGGTAGCGGACAAGAGACCCAGTACTTC. The chain recombines TRBV5-8 with TRBJ2-5; weak D call: TRBD2 (6 bases). The V gene's germline CDR1 is SGHTS and CDR2 YDEGEE. The CDR3 spans 14 residues. V gave up 0 bases and J gave up 2 bases, with 8 bases separating them.

The CDR3 here is CAIRASNNEQFF. CDR3 bases: TGTGCCATCAGAGCGAGTAACAATGAGCAGTTCTTC. The V gene is TRBV10-3, the J gene TRBJ2-1; D is unclear. V was trimmed by 6 bases and J by 5 bases, leaving 8 bases between them. The CDR3 runs 12 residues. Germline loops: CDR1 ENHRY, CDR2 SYGVKD.